Listed below are T cell receptor beta chains from one sample, sequenced in a study of patients and donors after allogeneic stem cell transplantation. TCRdb recomputed calls from the RT-PCR reads with MiXCR, one row per CDR3 protein. The sample yields 98,000 or so distinct CDR3 sequences, around 36% seen once. Sequenced input: blood, either unsorted or a sorted T cell fraction (not recorded which). All receptors derive from a human donor who was either an allogeneic HSCT recipient or a stem cell or donor lymphocyte infusion donor (not recorded which). It is not recorded whose cells these are; they may come from a transplant donor. The CDR3 runs from the conserved cysteine through the conserved F or W. A D gene is named only where the DNA matches it firmly. Rows may omit the clone size; those that give it use once, few, many or a size class.

v_call: TRBV20-1
d_call: .
j_call: TRBJ1-3
clone_size: many
cdr3_length: 16
cdr3_nt: TGCAGTGCTAGAGATCCCGGGGGAAGATATGGAAACACCATATATTTT
cdr3_aa: CSARDPGGRYGNTIYF

v_call: TRBV20-1
d_call: .
j_call: TRBJ2-7
clone_size: .
cdr3_length: 15
cdr3_nt: TGCAGTGCTAGAGTGGGAGTTTCCAACTCCTACGAGCAGTACTTC
cdr3_aa: CSARVGVSNSYEQYF

v_call: TRBV6-2/TRBV6-3
d_call: .
j_call: TRBJ1-1
clone_size: .
cdr3_length: 13
cdr3_nt: TGTGCCAGCAGTTACCGGGGGGTCACTGAAGCTTTCTTT
cdr3_aa: CASSYRGVTEAFF

v_call: TRBV20-1
d_call: .
j_call: TRBJ1-4
clone_size: .
cdr3_length: 14
cdr3_nt: TGCAGTGCTAGACAGGGGCCTCAGAGGGAAAAACTGTTTTTT
cdr3_aa: CSARQGPQREKLFF

v_call: TRBV5-1
d_call: TRBD1
j_call: TRBJ1-5
clone_size: few
cdr3_length: 16
cdr3_nt: TGCGCCAGCAGCCCGGGGACAGGGGCCTTAGGTCAGCCCCAGCATTTT
cdr3_aa: CASSPGTGALGQPQHF

v_call: TRBV28
d_call: TRBD2
j_call: TRBJ2-7
clone_size: few
cdr3_length: 15
cdr3_nt: TGTGCCAGCAGATCCACTAGCGGGAGCTCCTACGAGCAGTACTTC
cdr3_aa: CASRSTSGSSYEQYF

v_call: TRBV7-8
d_call: .
j_call: TRBJ2-5
clone_size: .
cdr3_length: 16
cdr3_nt: TGTGCCAGCAGCTTACCCCATTACGGGGGCCCAAGGGACCAGTACTTC
cdr3_aa: CASSLPHYGGPRDQYF

v_call: TRBV6-2/TRBV6-3
d_call: .
j_call: TRBJ2-1
clone_size: few
cdr3_length: 14
cdr3_nt: TGTGCCAGCAGTCCAAGACGAGATTACAATGAGCAGTTCTTC
cdr3_aa: CASSPRRDYNEQFF

v_call: TRBV12-3/TRBV12-4
d_call: TRBD2
j_call: TRBJ2-7
clone_size: .
cdr3_length: 15
cdr3_nt: TGTGCCAGCAGTTTCTGGGGCGGGAGGGCCTACGAGCAGTACTTC
cdr3_aa: CASSFWGGRAYEQYF

v_call: TRBV25-1
d_call: TRBD1
j_call: TRBJ1-2
clone_size: .
cdr3_length: 16
cdr3_nt: TGTGCCAGCAGTGATATGAGGACAGGGGGCTTTGATGGCTACACCTTC
cdr3_aa: CASSDMRTGGFDGYTF

v_call: TRBV6-2/TRBV6-3
d_call: TRBD2
j_call: TRBJ2-7
clone_size: .
cdr3_length: 18
cdr3_nt: TGTGCCAGCAGTTACCCCACGAAGACTAGCGGGAGGGCGCACGAGCAGTACTTC
cdr3_aa: CASSYPTKTSGRAHEQYF

v_call: TRBV4-3
d_call: .
j_call: TRBJ1-1
clone_size: .
cdr3_length: 15
cdr3_nt: TGCGCCAGCAGCCAAGGAAGGGGGAACGTAGGTGAAGCTTTCTTT
cdr3_aa: CASSQGRGNVGEAFF

v_call: TRBV20-1
d_call: .
j_call: TRBJ1-1
clone_size: few
cdr3_length: 14
cdr3_nt: TGCAGTGCTAGTACGTTTTCCAGGGACACTGAAGCTTTCTTT
cdr3_aa: CSASTFSRDTEAFF

v_call: TRBV4-2
d_call: .
j_call: TRBJ1-2
clone_size: once
cdr3_length: 14
cdr3_nt: TGTGCCAGCAGCCAAGTTGGAGGGAGCTATGGCTACACCTTC
cdr3_aa: CASSQVGGSYGYTF

v_call: TRBV6-2/TRBV6-3
d_call: .
j_call: TRBJ1-2
clone_size: few
cdr3_length: 11
cdr3_nt: TGTGCCAGCAGTTACGGGAGAGGCTACACCTTC
cdr3_aa: CASSYGRGYTF

v_call: TRBV27
d_call: .
j_call: TRBJ1-6
clone_size: .
cdr3_length: 16
cdr3_nt: TGTGCCAGCAGTTCTCCCCTCAGGGAAAGGGGATCACCCCTCCACTTT
cdr3_aa: CASSSPLRERGSPLHF

v_call: TRBV2
d_call: .
j_call: TRBJ2-7
clone_size: .
cdr3_length: 12
cdr3_nt: TGTGCCAGCTACGGTGGGGTCCACGAGCAGTACTTC
cdr3_aa: CASYGGVHEQYF

v_call: TRBV5-1
d_call: TRBD2
j_call: TRBJ2-7
clone_size: many
cdr3_length: 15
cdr3_nt: TGCGCCAGCAGCTTCGTGTGGAGCGGGACCCACGAGCAGTACTTC
cdr3_aa: CASSFVWSGTHEQYF

v_call: TRBV4-2
d_call: TRBD1
j_call: TRBJ1-5
clone_size: .
cdr3_length: 16
cdr3_nt: TGTGCCAGCAGCCAAAACCTCGGGACAGGGAGTCAGCCCCAGCATTTT
cdr3_aa: CASSQNLGTGSQPQHF

v_call: TRBV28
d_call: TRBD1
j_call: TRBJ2-7
clone_size: .
cdr3_length: 14
cdr3_nt: TGTGCCAGCAGAAATTACAGGGGGCCCTACGAGCAGTACTTC
cdr3_aa: CASRNYRGPYEQYF

v_call: TRBV3-1
d_call: .
j_call: TRBJ2-2
clone_size: .
cdr3_length: 16
cdr3_nt: TGTGCCAGCAGCGCCCGTTGGTGGCGAGGCACCGGGGAGCTGTTTTTT
cdr3_aa: CASSARWWRGTGELFF

v_call: TRBV7-3
d_call: TRBD2
j_call: TRBJ2-2
clone_size: once
cdr3_length: 16
cdr3_nt: TGTGCCAGCAGCTTATACGTAGCGGGAGTTGCCGGGGAGCTGTTTTTT
cdr3_aa: CASSLYVAGVAGELFF

v_call: TRBV15
d_call: .
j_call: TRBJ1-1
clone_size: few
cdr3_length: 14
cdr3_nt: TGTGCCACCAGCAGAGCTGGGGCCGGTACTGAAGCTTTCTTT
cdr3_aa: CATSRAGAGTEAFF

v_call: TRBV11-2
d_call: .
j_call: TRBJ2-3
clone_size: few
cdr3_length: 14
cdr3_nt: TGTGCCAGCAGCTTAGTTCTAAGCACAGATACGCAGTATTTT
cdr3_aa: CASSLVLSTDTQYF

v_call: TRBV19
d_call: TRBD1
j_call: TRBJ1-5
clone_size: .
cdr3_length: 15
cdr3_nt: TGTGCCAGTAGTCCCACGACAGGGATCGGTCAGCCCCAGCATTTT
cdr3_aa: CASSPTTGIGQPQHF

v_call: TRBV29-1
d_call: TRBD1
j_call: TRBJ1-1
clone_size: few
cdr3_length: 11
cdr3_nt: TGCAGCGTTATGACAGGGACAGAAGCTTTCTTT
cdr3_aa: CSVMTGTEAFF

v_call: TRBV11-2
d_call: .
j_call: TRBJ2-7
clone_size: .
cdr3_length: 11
cdr3_nt: TGTGCCAGCAGCTTTTCCTACGAGCAGTACTTC
cdr3_aa: CASSFSYEQYF

v_call: TRBV29-1
d_call: .
j_call: TRBJ1-1
clone_size: few
cdr3_length: 13
cdr3_nt: TGCAGCGTTGAATCAGATATCAACACTGAAGCTTTCTTT
cdr3_aa: CSVESDINTEAFF

v_call: TRBV20-1
d_call: .
j_call: TRBJ2-5
clone_size: .
cdr3_length: 11
cdr3_nt: TGCAGTGGTTCTTGGGAAGAGACCCAGTACTTC
cdr3_aa: CSGSWEETQYF